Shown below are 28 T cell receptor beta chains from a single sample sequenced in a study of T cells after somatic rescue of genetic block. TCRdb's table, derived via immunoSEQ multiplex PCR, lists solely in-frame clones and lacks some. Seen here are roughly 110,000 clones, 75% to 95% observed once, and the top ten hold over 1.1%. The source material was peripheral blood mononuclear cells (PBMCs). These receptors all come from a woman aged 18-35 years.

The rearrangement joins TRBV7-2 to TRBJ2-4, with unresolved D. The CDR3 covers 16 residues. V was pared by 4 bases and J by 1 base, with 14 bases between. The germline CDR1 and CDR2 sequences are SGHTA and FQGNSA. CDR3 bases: TGTGCCAGCAGCTCCCCGAACCCAAACGCCAAAAACATTCAGTACTTC. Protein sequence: CASSSPNPNAKNIQYF.

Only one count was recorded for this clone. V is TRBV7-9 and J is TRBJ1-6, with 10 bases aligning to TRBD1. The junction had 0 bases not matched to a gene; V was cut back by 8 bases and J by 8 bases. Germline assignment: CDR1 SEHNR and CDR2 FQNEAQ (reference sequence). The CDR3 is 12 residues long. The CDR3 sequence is CASGTGDSPLHF. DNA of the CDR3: TGTGCCAGCGGGACAGGGGATTCACCCCTCCACTTT.

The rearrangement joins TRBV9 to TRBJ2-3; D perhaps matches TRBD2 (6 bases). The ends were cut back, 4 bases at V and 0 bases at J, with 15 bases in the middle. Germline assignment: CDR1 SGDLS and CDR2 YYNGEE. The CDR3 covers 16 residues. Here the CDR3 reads CASSPAAGLSTDTQYF. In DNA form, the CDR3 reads TGTGCCAGCAGCCCCGCTGCGGGGCTCAGCACAGATACGCAGTATTTT.

CDR3 sequence (DNA): TGTGCCAGCAGCTTAGAGGCGGGGGGGTCCTACGAGCAGTACTTC. It codes for CASSLEAGGSYEQYF. The chain links TRBV7-2 to TRBJ2-7; 9 nucleotides line up with TRBD2. The CDR3 has 15 amino acids. Germline values: CDR1 SGHTA, CDR2 FQGNSA. Trimming at V came to 1 base and at J to 1 base, leaving 2 bases not matched to a gene.

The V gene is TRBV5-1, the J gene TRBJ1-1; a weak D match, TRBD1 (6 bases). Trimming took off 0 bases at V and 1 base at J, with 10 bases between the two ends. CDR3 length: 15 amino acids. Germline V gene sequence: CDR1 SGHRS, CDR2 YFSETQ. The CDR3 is CASSLGQDRNTEAFF. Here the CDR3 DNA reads TGCGCCAGCAGCTTGGGACAGGATAGGAACACTGAAGCTTTCTTT.

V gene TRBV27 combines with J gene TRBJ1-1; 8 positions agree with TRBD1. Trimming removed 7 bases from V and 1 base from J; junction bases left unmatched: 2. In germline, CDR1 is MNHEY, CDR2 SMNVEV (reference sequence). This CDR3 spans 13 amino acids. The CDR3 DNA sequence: TGTGCCAGCACCGGGACAGGGAACACTGAAGCTTTCTTT. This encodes CASTGTGNTEAFF.

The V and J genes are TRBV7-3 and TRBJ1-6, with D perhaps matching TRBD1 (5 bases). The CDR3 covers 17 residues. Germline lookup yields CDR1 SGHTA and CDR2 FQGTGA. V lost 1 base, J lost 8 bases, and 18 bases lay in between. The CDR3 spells CASSLKSRGWGDSPLHF. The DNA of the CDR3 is TGTGCCAGCAGCTTAAAGAGCCGCGGCTGGGGGGATTCACCCCTCCACTTT.

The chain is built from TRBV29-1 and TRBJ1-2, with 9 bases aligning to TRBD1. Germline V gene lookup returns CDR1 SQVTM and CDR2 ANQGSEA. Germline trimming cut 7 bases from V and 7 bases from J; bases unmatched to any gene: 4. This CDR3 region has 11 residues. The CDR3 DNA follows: TGCAGCGCCACAGGGGGCTCTGGCTACACCTTC. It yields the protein CSATGGSGYTF.

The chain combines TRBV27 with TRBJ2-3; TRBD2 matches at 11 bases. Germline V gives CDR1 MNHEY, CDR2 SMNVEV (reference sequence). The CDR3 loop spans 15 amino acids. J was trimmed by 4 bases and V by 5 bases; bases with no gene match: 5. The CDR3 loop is CASSGTSGGADTQYF. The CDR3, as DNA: TGTGCCAGCAGTGGGACTAGCGGAGGGGCAGATACGCAGTATTTT.

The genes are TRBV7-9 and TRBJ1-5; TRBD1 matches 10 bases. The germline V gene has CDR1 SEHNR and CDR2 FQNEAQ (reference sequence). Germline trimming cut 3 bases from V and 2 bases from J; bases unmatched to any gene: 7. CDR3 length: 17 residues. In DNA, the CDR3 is TGTGCCAGCAGCTTCGGGGACAGGGGAGAGGGCAATCAGCCCCAGCATTTT. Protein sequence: CASSFGDRGEGNQPQHF.

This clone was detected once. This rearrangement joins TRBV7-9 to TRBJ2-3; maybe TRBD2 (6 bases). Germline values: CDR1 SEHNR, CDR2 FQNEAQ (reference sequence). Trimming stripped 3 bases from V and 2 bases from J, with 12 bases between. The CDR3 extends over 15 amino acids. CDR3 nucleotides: TGTGCCAGCAGCTTGCGGGGAAGTCACACAGATACGCAGTATTTT. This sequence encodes CASSLRGSHTDTQYF.

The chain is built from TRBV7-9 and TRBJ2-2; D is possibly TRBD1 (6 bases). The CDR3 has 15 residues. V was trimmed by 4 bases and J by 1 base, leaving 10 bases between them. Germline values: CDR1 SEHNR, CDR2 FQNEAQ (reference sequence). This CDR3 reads CASSSATGNTGELFF. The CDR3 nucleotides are TGTGCCAGCAGCTCTGCGACAGGGAACACCGGGGAGCTGTTTTTT.

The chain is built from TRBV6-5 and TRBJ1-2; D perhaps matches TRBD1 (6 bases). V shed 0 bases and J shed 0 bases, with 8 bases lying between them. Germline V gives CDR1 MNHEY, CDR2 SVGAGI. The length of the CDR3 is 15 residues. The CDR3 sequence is CASSYSSGANYGYTF. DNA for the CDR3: TGTGCCAGCAGTTACTCGTCAGGGGCTAACTATGGCTACACCTTC.

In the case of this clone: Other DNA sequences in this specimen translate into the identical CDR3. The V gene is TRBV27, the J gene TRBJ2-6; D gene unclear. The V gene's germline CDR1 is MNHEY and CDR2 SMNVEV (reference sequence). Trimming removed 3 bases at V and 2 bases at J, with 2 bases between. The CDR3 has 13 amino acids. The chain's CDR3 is CASSLAGANVLTF. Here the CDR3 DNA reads TGTGCCAGCAGTTTGGCTGGGGCCAACGTCCTGACTTTC.

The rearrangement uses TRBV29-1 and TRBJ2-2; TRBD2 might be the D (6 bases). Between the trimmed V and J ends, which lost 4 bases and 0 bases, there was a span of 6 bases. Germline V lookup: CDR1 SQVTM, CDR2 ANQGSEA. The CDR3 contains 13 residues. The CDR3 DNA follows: TGCAGCGTTGCGGGAGCGAACACCGGGGAGCTGTTTTTT. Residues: CSVAGANTGELFF.

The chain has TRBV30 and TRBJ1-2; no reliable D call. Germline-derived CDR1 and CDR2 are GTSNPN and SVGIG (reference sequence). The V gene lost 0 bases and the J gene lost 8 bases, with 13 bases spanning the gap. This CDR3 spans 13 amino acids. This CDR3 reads CAWSVPGSGGYTF. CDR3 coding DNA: TGTGCCTGGAGTGTACCCGGGTCCGGCGGCTACACCTTC.

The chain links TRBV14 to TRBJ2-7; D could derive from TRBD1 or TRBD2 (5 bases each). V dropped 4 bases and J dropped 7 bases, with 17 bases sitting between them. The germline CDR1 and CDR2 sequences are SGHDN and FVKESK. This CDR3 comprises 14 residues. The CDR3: CASSLPGPPWEQYF. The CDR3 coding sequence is TGTGCCAGCAGCCTGCCGGGACCGCCGTGGGAGCAGTACTTC.

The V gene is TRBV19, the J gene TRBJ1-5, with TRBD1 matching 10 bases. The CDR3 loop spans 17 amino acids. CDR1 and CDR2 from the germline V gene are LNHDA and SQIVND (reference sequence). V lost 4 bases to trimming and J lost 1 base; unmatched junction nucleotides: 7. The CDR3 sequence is CASSKRQGAFSNQPQHF. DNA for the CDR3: TGTGCCAGTAGTAAGAGACAGGGGGCTTTCAGCAATCAGCCCCAGCATTTT.

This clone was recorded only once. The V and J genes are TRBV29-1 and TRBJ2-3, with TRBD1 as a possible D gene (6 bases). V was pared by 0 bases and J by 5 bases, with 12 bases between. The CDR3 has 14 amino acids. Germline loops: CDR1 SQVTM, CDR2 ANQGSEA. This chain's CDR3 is CSVEDAGAGDTQYF. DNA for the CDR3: TGCAGCGTTGAAGACGCAGGGGCGGGAGATACGCAGTATTTT.

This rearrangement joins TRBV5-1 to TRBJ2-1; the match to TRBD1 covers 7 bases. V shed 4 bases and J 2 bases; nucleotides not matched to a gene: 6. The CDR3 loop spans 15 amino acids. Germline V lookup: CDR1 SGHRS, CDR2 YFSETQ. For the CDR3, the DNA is TGCGCCAGCAGCCCTGGCACAGGGGCCTACAATGAGCAGTTCTTC. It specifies CASSPGTGAYNEQFF.

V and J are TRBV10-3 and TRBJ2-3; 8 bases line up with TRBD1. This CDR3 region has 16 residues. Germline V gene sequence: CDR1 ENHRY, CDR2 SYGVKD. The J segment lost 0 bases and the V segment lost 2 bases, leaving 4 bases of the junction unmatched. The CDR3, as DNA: TGTGCCATCAGTGAGGGGCAGGGGGCAAGCACAGATACGCAGTATTTT. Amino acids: CAISEGQGASTDTQYF.

CDR3 sequence (DNA): TGTGCCAGCAGCCCCGACCGTGAAGGCTACACCTTC. Translating it yields CASSPDREGYTF. The J gene is TRBJ1-2, the V gene TRBV11-2; D gene ambiguous. Germline values: CDR1 SGHAT, CDR2 FQNNGV. The CDR3 covers 12 residues. Trimming cost V 5 bases and J 8 bases, with 12 bases left between them.

The CDR3 DNA sequence: TGTGCCAGCAGCCTGATGGGGGGGAGCACAGATACGCAGTATTTT. Its translation: CASSLMGGSTDTQYF. The rearrangement links TRBV14 to TRBJ2-3; 7 bases are shared with TRBD2. Germline values: CDR1 SGHDN, CDR2 FVKESK. The CDR3 is 15 residues long. V dropped 4 bases and J dropped 0; count of bases not matched to a gene: 4.

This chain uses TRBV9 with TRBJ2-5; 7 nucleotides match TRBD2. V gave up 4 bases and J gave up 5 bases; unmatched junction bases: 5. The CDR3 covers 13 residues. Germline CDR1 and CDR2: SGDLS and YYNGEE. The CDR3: CASSTDGGETQYF. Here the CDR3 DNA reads TGTGCCAGCAGCACAGACGGGGGGGAGACCCAGTACTTC. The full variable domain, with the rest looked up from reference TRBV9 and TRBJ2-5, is DSGVTQTPKHLITATGQRVTLRCSPRSGDLSVYWYQQSLDQGLQFLIQYYNGEERAKGNILERFSAQQFPDLHSELNLSSLELGDSALYFCASSTDGGETQYFGPGTRLLVL.

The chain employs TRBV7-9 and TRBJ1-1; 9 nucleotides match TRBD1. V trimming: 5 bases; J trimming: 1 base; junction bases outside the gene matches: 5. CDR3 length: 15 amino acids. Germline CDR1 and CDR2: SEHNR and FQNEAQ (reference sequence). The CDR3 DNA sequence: TGTGCCAGCAGCACCACGGGACAGGGGAACACTGAAGCTTTCTTT. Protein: CASSTTGQGNTEAFF.

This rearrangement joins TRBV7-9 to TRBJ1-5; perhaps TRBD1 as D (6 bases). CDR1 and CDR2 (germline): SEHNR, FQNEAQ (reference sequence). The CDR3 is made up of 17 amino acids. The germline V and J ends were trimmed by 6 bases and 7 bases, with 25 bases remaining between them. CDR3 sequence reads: CASRLNPNRAGRQPQHF. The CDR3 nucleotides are TGTGCCAGCAGACTTAACCCCAACAGGGCGGGGAGACAGCCCCAGCATTTT.

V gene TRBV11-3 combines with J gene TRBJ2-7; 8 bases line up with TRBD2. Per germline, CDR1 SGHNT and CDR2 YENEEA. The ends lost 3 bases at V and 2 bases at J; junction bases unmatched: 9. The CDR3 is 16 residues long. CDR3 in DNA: TGTGCCAGCAGCTTGGTAGCGGGGACACTAACCTACGAGCAGTACTTC. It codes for CASSLVAGTLTYEQYF.

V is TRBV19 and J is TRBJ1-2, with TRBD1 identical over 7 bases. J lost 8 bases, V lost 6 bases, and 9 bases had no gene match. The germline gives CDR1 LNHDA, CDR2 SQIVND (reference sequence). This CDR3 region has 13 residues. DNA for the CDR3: TGTGCCAGTAGCGATGACAGGGAAGAGGGCTACACCTTC. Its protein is CASSDDREEGYTF.